A selection of T cell receptor beta chains follows, all from one sample in a study of CD8+CD57+ T cells in acquired aplastic anemia. TCRdb processed the reads anew with MiXCR; each CDR3 protein has one entry. This sample yields over 150,000 distinct CDR3 sequences, of which approximately 50% are seen a single time; roughly 15% belongs to the top ten. The sample consisted of sorted CD4+, CD8+, or CD8+CD57+ T cells (not recorded which) from PBMCs. These receptors came from a human donor in good health, serving as a control. Both conserved end residues are part of each CDR3. D genes are given only for firm matches. The size entry is marked missing in some rows and otherwise reads once, few, many or a size class.

clone size,J gene,D gene,V gene,CDR3 DNA,CDR3 protein
.,TRBJ2-2,.,TRBV29-1,TGCAGCGTTGGGAGAGGGGAGGTCGGGGAGCTGTTTTTT,CSVGRGEVGELFF
.,TRBJ2-1,.,TRBV6-4,TGTGCCAGCAGTGACTCTCTAAGGGGGGGTGAGCAGTTCTTC,CASSDSLRGGEQFF
.,TRBJ2-1,TRBD2,TRBV7-2,TGTGCCAGCAGCAAACGAGCGGGGGCGACCACTTACGGGCAGTTCTTC,CASSKRAGATTYGQFF
.,TRBJ2-7,.,TRBV29-1,TGCAGCGTTGACGGTCCAGGGGTCTCCTACGAGCAGTACTTC,CSVDGPGVSYEQYF
.,TRBJ1-2,.,TRBV7-3,TGTGCCAGCAGCTTATCTCCGTGGGGGGAAGGCTACACCTTC,CASSLSPWGEGYTF
many,TRBJ2-7,TRBD1,TRBV12-3/TRBV12-4,TGTGCCAGCAGTCAACAGGGGGTCTCCTACGAGCAGTACTTC,CASSQQGVSYEQYF
.,TRBJ2-5,TRBD2,TRBV29-1,TGCAGCGTGCGGGGGGACCAAGAGACCCAGTACTTC,CSVRGDQETQYF
.,TRBJ2-3,.,TRBV19,TGTGCCAGTACCGGACTGAGCACAGATACGCAGTATTTT,CASTGLSTDTQYF
many,TRBJ2-5,.,TRBV7-3,TGTGCCAGCAGCCAAGATGTCAGGCCCGAAGGGACCCAGTACTTC,CASSQDVRPEGTQYF
.,TRBJ2-5,.,TRBV27,TGTGCCAGCAGTCTATCATACAGGGGAGGGGAGACCCAGTACTTC,CASSLSYRGGETQYF
once,TRBJ1-5,.,TRBV19,TGTGCCAGTAGTATGTGGGGCCCGACAGGATTCTATAGCAATCAGCCCCAGCATTTT,CASSMWGPTGFYSNQPQHF
.,TRBJ1-2,.,TRBV9,TGTGCCAGCAGCGTATCTGGACAGTCAAACTATGGCTACACCTTC,CASSVSGQSNYGYTF
.,TRBJ2-7,.,TRBV7-8,TGTGCCAGCAGTTGGTGGGAGACCTACGAGCAGTACTTC,CASSWWETYEQYF
many,TRBJ1-2,.,TRBV30,TGTGCCTGGAACGTGCAGGGTTATGGCTACACCTTC,CAWNVQGYGYTF
many,TRBJ2-3,.,TRBV6-5,TGTGCCAGCAGTGACCCAAACGCAGATACGCAGTATTTT,CASSDPNADTQYF
.,TRBJ2-1,TRBD2,TRBV5-1,TGCGCCAGCAGCCGGGGGGGGGGCAATGAGCAGTTCTTC,CASSRGGGNEQFF
.,TRBJ1-1,TRBD1,TRBV10-1,TGCGCCAGCAGTGAGAGTCGTCGACAGGGAAACACTGAAGCTTTCTTT,CASSESRRQGNTEAFF
few,TRBJ2-7,.,TRBV24-1,TGTGCCACCAGTGATCCCGACACCCCAGAGCAGTACTTC,CATSDPDTPEQYF
many,TRBJ2-3,.,TRBV7-2,TGTGCCAGCAGCTTAATGCTTTCCGATACGCAGTATTTT,CASSLMLSDTQYF
many,TRBJ1-3,.,TRBV9,TGTGCCAGCAGCGTAGTTCCGGGGGCCCCTGGAAACACCATATATTTT,CASSVVPGAPGNTIYF
few,TRBJ1-1,.,TRBV5-5,TGTGCCAGCAGTATACTGAACACTGAAGCTTTCTTT,CASSILNTEAFF
.,TRBJ2-7,.,TRBV15,TGTGCCACCAGCAGTTGGCAGGGTGAACCACTTGAGAATAAGGATACCTACGAGCAGTACTTC,CATSSWQGEPLENKDTYEQYF
many,TRBJ2-5,.,TRBV6-6,TGTGCCAGCAGTTACGTTGGGGTCCAAGAGACCCAGTACTTC,CASSYVGVQETQYF
.,TRBJ2-5,.,TRBV5-1,TGCGCCAGCAGCTTCGGTGGTCCGGAAGAGACCCAGTACTTC,CASSFGGPEETQYF
.,TRBJ1-4,TRBD1,TRBV4-1,TGCGCCAGCAGCCTGACAGGGAGGAGTGAAAAACTGTTTTTT,CASSLTGRSEKLFF
.,TRBJ2-7,TRBD1,TRBV5-1,TGCGCCAGCAGCTCCCTGACAGAGGGGGCACACCAGTACTTC,CASSSLTEGAHQYF
many,TRBJ2-5,.,TRBV6-1,TGTGCCAGCAGTGAAACTGATCGGGAGACCCAGTACTTC,CASSETDRETQYF
.,TRBJ2-3,.,TRBV11-1,TGTGCCAGCAGCTTAGCCCTCTACTACGAGCAGTATTTT,CASSLALYYEQYF
.,TRBJ2-3,.,TRBV7-2,TGTGCCAGCAGCTTACGGGGGACGCAGAATTTT,CASSLRGTQNF
few,TRBJ1-1,.,TRBV10-3,TGTGCCATTAAACAGGGTAATGAAGCTTTCTTT,CAIKQGNEAFF
.,TRBJ2-7,.,TRBV6-9,TGTGCCAGCAGGGAACCGACTAGGAGTAGGTCCTACGAGCAGTACTTC,CASREPTRSRSYEQYF
many,TRBJ1-4,.,TRBV9,TGTGCCAGCAGCGTAGAGGCCCCGGGAACCTCATATGAAAAACTGTTTTTT,CASSVEAPGTSYEKLFF
few,TRBJ1-5,.,TRBV28,TGTGCCAGCAGTTTAACGCCCCGAAAGCCGGCTCAGCATTTT,CASSLTPRKPAQHF
.,TRBJ1-1,.,TRBV25-1,TGTGCCAGCAGTGTTCCGGGCACTGAAGCTTTCTTT,CASSVPGTEAFF
many,TRBJ1-1,.,TRBV5-8,TGTGCCAGCAGCGAAACAGGGATCATGAACACTGAAGCTTTCTTT,CASSETGIMNTEAFF
many,TRBJ2-3,TRBD1,TRBV12-3/TRBV12-4,TGCGCAGGGGGCCAAATCGGCACAGATACGCAGTATTTT,CAGGQIGTDTQYF
many,TRBJ2-3,.,TRBV2,TGTGCCAGCACGGGGTGGGGGCCCCCTAGCACAGATACGCAGTATTTT,CASTGWGPPSTDTQYF
.,TRBJ1-2,.,TRBV2,TGTGCCAGTAACACTGCGGGGGGGGCTGGTGGCTACACCTTC,CASNTAGGAGGYTF
many,TRBJ2-3,TRBD2,TRBV7-3,TGTGCCAGCAGCTCCGGACTAGCGGTCGGTGCAGATACGCAGTATTTT,CASSSGLAVGADTQYF
.,TRBJ2-7,TRBD1,TRBV5-1,TGCGCCAGCAGCTTGGGGGACAGGGATTCCTACGAGCAGTACTTC,CASSLGDRDSYEQYF
.,TRBJ2-7,TRBD2,TRBV20-1,TGCAGTGCACGGACTAGCGGGAGAGCTACCGAGCAGTACTTC,CSARTSGRATEQYF
.,TRBJ2-7,.,TRBV6-4,TGTGCCAGCAAATCATACGACGGGGAGCAGTACTTC,CASKSYDGEQYF
few,TRBJ1-2,TRBD1,TRBV27,TGTGCCAGCAGTTTCGGCAAGAACAGGGGGAACTATGGCTACACCTTC,CASSFGKNRGNYGYTF
few,TRBJ2-5,.,TRBV7-6,TGTGCTAGCAGCCCCCAGTACTTC,CASSPQYF
.,TRBJ1-5,TRBD1,TRBV7-2,TGTGCCAGCAGTCAAGATCGGACAGGGGAGGGTCAGCCCCAGCATTTT,CASSQDRTGEGQPQHF
.,TRBJ1-5,.,TRBV10-2,TGCGCCAGCAGTGAGTCAGCAGTTTTGTCCCAGCATTTT,CASSESAVLSQHF
many,TRBJ1-2,.,TRBV9,TGTGCCAGCAGCCCTAACCTGGGGAACTATGGCTACACCTTC,CASSPNLGNYGYTF
.,TRBJ2-5,.,TRBV12-3/TRBV12-4,TGTGCCACCTCAACCGCGGAGACCCAGTACTTC,CATSTAETQYF
.,TRBJ1-2,.,TRBV15,TGTGCCACCAGCAGAGCAGGCCCCGGAAACTATGGCTACACCTTC,CATSRAGPGNYGYTF
few,TRBJ2-1,TRBD1,TRBV7-7,TGTGCTAGCAGCTTAGCTGGGACAGGGCCCAATGAGCAGTTCTTC,CASSLAGTGPNEQFF
.,TRBJ2-3,TRBD2,TRBV7-3,TGTGCCAGCAGCCCTCAGACTAGCGGGGGGCCTCAGCAGTATTTT,CASSPQTSGGPQQYF
.,TRBJ2-3,.,TRBV30,TGTGCCTGGAGCGGCGAAGGGAAGGGAGATACGCAGTATTTT,CAWSGEGKGDTQYF
many,TRBJ1-5,.,TRBV5-4,TGTGCCAGCAGCTCGGGGGTAATGCAGCCCCAGCATTTT,CASSSGVMQPQHF
many,TRBJ1-2,TRBD1,TRBV19,TGTGCCAGTAGCCCGACAGGGTATGGGACTAACTATGGCTACACCTTC,CASSPTGYGTNYGYTF